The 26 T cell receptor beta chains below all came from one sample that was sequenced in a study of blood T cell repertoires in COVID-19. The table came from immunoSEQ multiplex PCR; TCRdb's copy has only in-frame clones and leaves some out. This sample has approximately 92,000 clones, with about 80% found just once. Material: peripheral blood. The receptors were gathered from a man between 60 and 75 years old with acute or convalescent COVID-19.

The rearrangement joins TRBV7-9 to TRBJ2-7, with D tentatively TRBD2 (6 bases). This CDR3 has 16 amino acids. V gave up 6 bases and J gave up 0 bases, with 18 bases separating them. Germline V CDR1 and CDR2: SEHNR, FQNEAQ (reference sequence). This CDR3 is CASSPGGPLSSYEQYF. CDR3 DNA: TGTGCCAGCAGTCCCGGGGGTCCCTTGAGCTCCTACGAGCAGTACTTC.

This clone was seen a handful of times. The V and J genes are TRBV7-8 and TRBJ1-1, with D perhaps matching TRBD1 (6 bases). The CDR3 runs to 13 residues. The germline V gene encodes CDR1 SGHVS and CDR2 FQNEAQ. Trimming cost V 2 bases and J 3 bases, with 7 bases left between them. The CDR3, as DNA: TGTGCCAGCAGCTTAAAGGGGGACACTGAAGCTTTCTTT. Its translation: CASSLKGDTEAFF.

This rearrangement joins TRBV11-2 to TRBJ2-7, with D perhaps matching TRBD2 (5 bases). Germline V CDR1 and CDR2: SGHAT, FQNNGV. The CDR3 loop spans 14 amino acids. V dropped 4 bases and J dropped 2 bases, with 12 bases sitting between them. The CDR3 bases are TGTGCCAGCAGCTCAGGAGGAGCGCCCTACGAGCAGTACTTC. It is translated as CASSSGGAPYEQYF.

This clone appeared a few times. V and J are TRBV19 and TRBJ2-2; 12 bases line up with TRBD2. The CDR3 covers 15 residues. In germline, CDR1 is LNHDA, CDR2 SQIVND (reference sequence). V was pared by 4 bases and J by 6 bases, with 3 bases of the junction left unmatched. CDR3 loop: CASSRLAGVPGELFF. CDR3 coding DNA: TGTGCCAGTAGTAGACTAGCGGGAGTTCCCGGGGAGCTGTTTTTT.

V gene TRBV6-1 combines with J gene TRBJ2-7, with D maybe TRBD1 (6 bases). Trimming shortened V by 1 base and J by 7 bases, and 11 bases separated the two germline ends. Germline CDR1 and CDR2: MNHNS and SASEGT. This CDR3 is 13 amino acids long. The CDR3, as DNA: TGTGCCAGCAGTGAAGTAGGGGGTGGTGAGCAGTACGTC. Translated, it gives CASSEVGGGEQYV.

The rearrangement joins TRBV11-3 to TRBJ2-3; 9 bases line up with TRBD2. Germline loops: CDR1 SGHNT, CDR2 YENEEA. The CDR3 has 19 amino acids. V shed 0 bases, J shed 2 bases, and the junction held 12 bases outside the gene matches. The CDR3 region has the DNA TGTGCCAGCAGCTTAGATGGACTGGGGCTAGCGGGGTACACAGATACGCAGTATTTT. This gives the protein CASSLDGLGLAGYTDTQYF.

The CDR3 sequence: CASSTPGKLKRQFF. Here the CDR3 DNA reads TGCGCCAGCAGCACCCCGGGGAAACTTAAGCGGCAGTTCTTC. The genes are TRBV10-2 and TRBJ2-1; perhaps TRBD2 as D (5 bases). Germline lookup yields CDR1 WSHSY and CDR2 SAAADI. CDR3 length equals 14 residues. The germline V and J ends were trimmed by 6 bases and 12 bases, with 21 bases remaining between them.

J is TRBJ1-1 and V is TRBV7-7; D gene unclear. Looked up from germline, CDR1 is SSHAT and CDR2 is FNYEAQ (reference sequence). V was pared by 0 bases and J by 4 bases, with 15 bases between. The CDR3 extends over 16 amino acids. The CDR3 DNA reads TGTGCCAGCAGCTTAGCGGGAGAGGGTCGAGGCACTGAAGCTTTCTTT. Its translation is CASSLAGEGRGTEAFF.

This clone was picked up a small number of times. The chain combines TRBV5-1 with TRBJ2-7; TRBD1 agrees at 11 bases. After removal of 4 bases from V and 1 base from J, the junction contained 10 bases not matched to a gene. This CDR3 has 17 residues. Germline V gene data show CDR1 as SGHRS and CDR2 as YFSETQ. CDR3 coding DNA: TGCGCCAGCAGCACGGCTCGGACAGGGGGCAGTTCCTACGAGCAGTACTTC. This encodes CASSTARTGGSSYEQYF.

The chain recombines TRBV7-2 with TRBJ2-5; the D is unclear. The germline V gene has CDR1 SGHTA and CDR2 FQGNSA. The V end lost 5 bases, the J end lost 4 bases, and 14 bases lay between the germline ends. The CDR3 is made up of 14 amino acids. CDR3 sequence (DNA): TGTGCCAGCAGCCCCCACGGGTTGGGAGAGACCCAGTACTTC. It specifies CASSPHGLGETQYF.

CDR3 protein: CASSMLGVAEAFF. CDR3 nucleotide sequence: TGTGCCAGTAGTATGCTGGGAGTGGCTGAAGCTTTCTTT. This chain joins TRBV19 and TRBJ1-1, with D uncertain. The germline gives CDR1 LNHDA, CDR2 SQIVND (reference sequence). CDR3 size: 13 residues. V was trimmed by 3 bases and J by 6 bases, leaving 11 bases between them.

The CDR3 DNA sequence: TGTGCCAGCAGCGAACAGAGGGGGGAAAAACTGTTTTTT. Translated, it gives CASSEQRGEKLFF. V is TRBV7-3 and J is TRBJ1-4; D may be TRBD1 (6 bases). This CDR3 region has 13 residues. V was clipped by 5 bases and J by 8 bases, with 12 bases between them. Per the germline V gene, CDR1 is SGHTA and CDR2 is FQGTGA.

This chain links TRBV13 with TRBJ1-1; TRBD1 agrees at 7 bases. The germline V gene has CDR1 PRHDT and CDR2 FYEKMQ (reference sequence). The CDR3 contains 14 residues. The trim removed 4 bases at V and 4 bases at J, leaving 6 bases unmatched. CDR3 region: CASSYTGVITEAFF. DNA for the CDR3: TGTGCCAGCAGCTACACAGGGGTGATCACTGAAGCTTTCTTT.

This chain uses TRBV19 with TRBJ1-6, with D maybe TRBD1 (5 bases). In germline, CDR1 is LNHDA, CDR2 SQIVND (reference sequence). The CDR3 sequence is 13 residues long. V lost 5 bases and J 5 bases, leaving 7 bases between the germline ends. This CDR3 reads CASSDRNNSPLHF. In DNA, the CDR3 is TGTGCCAGTAGTGACAGAAATAATTCACCCCTCCACTTT.

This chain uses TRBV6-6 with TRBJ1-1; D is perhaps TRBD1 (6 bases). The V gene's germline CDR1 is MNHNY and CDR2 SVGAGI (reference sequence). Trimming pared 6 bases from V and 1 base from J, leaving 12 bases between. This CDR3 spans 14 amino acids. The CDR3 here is CASRRGGENTEAFF. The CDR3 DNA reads TGTGCCAGCAGACGCGGGGGCGAGAACACTGAAGCTTTCTTT.

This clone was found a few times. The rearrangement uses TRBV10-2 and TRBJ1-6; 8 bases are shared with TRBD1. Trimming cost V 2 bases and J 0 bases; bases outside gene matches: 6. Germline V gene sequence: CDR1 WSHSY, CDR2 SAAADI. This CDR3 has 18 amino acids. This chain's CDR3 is CASSETGGSSSYNSPLHF. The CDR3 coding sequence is TGCGCCAGCAGTGAGACAGGGGGTTCTAGCTCCTATAATTCACCCCTCCACTTT.

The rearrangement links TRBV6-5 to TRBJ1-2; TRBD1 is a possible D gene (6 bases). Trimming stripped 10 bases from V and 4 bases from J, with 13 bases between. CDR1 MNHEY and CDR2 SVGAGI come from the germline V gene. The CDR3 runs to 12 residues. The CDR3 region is CANRVTGYGYTF. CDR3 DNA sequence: TGTGCCAACAGGGTAACAGGCTATGGCTACACCTTC.

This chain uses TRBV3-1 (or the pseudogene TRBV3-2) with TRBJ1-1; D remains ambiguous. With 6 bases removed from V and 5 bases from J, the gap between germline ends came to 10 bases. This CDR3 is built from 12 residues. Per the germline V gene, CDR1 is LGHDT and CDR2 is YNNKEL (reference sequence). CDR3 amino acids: CASSDRETEAFF. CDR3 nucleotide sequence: TGTGCCAGCAGTGATAGGGAGACTGAAGCTTTCTTT.

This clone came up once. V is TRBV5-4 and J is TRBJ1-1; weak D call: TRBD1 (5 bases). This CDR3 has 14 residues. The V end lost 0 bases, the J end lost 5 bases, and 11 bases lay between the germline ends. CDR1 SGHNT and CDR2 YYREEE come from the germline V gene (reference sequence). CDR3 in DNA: TGTGCCAGCAGCTTGGGCGGGGGGGGAACTGAAGCTTTCTTT. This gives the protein CASSLGGGGTEAFF.

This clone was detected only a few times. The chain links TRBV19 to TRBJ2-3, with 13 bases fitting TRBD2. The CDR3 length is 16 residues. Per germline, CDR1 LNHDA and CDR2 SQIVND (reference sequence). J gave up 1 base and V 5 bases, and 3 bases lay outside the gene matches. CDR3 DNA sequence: TGTGCCAGTAGTCCCGGACTAGCGGGGGGCACAGATACGCAGTATTTT. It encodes CASSPGLAGGTDTQYF.

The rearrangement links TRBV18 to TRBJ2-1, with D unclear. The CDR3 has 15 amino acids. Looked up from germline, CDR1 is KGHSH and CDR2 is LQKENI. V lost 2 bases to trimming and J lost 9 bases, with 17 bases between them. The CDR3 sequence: CASSPSAVRGPEQFF. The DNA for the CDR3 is TGTGCCAGCTCACCATCGGCAGTCCGCGGTCCTGAGCAGTTCTTC.

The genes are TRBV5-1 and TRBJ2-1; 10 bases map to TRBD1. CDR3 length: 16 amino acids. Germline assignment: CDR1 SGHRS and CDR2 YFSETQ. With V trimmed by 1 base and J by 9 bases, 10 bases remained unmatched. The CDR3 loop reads CASSLSIGTGEGEQFF. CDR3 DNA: TGCGCCAGCAGCTTGTCTATCGGGACAGGGGAAGGTGAGCAGTTCTTC.

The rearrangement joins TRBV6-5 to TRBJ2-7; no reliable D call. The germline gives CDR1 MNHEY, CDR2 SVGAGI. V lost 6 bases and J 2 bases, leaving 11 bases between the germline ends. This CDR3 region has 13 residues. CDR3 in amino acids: CASRPTNTYEQYF. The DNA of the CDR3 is TGTGCCAGCAGGCCGACAAATACCTACGAGCAGTACTTC.

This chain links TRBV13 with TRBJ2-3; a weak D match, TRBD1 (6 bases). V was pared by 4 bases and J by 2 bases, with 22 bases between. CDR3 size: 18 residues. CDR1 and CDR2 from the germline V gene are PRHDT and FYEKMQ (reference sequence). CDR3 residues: CASSSRGASSLFTDTQYF. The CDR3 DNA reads TGTGCCAGCAGCTCCAGGGGCGCTAGTTCCCTCTTCACAGATACGCAGTATTTT.

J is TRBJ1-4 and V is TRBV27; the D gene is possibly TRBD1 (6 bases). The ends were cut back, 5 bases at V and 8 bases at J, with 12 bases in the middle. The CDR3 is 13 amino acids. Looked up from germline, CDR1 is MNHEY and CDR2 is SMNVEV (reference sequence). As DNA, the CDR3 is TGTGCCAGCAGTCCCAGGGGACGAGAAAAACTGTTTTTT. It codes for CASSPRGREKLFF. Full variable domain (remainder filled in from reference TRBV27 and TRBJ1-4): EAQVTQNPRYLITVTGKKLTVTCSQNMNHEYMSWYRQDPGLGLRQIYYSMNVEVTDKGDVPEGYKVSRKEKRNFPLILESPSPNQTSLYFCASSPRGREKLFFGSGTQLSVL.

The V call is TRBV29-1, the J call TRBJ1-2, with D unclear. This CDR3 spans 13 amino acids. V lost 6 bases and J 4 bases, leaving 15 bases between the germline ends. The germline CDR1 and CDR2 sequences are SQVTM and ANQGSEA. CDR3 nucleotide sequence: TGCAGCGTGCCGGTCGGGGTCGCCTATGGCTACACCTTC. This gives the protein CSVPVGVAYGYTF.